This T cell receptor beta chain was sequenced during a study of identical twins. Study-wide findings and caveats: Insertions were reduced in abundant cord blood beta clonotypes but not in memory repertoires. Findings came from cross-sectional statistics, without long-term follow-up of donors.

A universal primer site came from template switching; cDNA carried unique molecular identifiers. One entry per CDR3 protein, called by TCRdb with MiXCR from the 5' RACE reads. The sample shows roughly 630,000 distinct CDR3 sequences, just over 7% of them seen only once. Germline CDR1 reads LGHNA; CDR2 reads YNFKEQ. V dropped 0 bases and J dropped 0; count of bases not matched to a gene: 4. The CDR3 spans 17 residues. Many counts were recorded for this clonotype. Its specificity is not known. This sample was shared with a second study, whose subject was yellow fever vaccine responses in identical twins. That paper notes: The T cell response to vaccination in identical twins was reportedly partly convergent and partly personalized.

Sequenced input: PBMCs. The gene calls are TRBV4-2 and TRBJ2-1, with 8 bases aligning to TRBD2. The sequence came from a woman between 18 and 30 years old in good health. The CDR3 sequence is CASSQDSSGGSYNEQFF. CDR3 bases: TGTGCCAGCAGCCAAGATTCGAGCGGGGGCTCCTACAATGAGCAGTTCTTC.